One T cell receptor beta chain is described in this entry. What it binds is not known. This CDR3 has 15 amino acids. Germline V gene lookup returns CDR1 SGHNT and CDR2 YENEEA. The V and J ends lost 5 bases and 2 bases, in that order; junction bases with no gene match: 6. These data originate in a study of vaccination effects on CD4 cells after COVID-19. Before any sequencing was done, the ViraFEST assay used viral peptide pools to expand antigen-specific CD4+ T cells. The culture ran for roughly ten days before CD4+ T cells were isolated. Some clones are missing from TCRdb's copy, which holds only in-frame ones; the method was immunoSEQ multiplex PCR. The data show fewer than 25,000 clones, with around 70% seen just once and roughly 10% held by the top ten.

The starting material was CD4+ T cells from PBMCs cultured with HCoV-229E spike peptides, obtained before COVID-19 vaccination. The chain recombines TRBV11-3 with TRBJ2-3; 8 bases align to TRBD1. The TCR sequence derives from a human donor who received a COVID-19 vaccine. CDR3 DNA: TGTGCCAGCAGCCCAGGGACAGGCCTCACAGATACGCAGTATTTT. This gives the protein CASSPGTGLTDTQYF.